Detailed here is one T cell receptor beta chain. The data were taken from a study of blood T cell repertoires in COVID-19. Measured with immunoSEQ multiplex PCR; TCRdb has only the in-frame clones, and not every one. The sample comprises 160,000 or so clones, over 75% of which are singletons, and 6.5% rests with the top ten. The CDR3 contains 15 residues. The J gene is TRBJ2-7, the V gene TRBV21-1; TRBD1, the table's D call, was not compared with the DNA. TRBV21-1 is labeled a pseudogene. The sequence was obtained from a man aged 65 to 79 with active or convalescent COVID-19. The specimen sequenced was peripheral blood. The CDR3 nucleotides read TGTGCCCGCTGCATTGTGGGACAGCAAGTCTACGAGCAGTACTTC. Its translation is CARCIVGQQVYEQYF.